The 4 T cell receptor beta chains presented below share a single source sample, sequenced in a study of human T cells and chemical hapten exposure. TCRdb recomputed calls from the RACE reads with MiXCR, one row per CDR3 protein. The data hold 50,000 to 65,000 distinct CDR3 sequences, with 11% observed a single time. Time point described: pre-sensitization, week 0. Noted treatment: therapeutic diphenylcyclopropenone sensitization with weekly scalp DPC. The source material was whole blood, sampled in connection with sensitization to the hapten diphenylcyclopropenone (DPC). These receptors came from a woman aged 40 to 50 with alopecia areata. Some clones in this sample may be carry-over from other donors' samples.

V is TRBV29-1 and J is TRBJ2-5; a weak D match, TRBD2 (6 bases). The CDR3 sequence is 12 residues long. V was cut by 4 bases and J by 2 bases, with 8 bases left in between. Germline values: CDR1 SQVTM, CDR2 ANQGSEA. The CDR3 protein is CSVASAQETQYF. The CDR3 DNA reads TGCAGCGTTGCTAGCGCTCAAGAGACCCAGTACTTC.

This clonotype was picked up a small number of times. This rearrangement joins TRBV12-3 or TRBV12-4 to TRBJ2-7; 11 positions agree with TRBD1. V trimming: 6 bases; J trimming: 6 bases; junction bases outside the gene matches: 7. The CDR3 has 14 residues. DNA for the CDR3: TGTGCCAGCAGCCTGGGACAGGGGGTCCCCGAGCAGTACTTC. Amino acids: CASSLGQGVPEQYF.

This clonotype was seen more than once but under ten times. The gene calls are TRBV5-4 and TRBJ1-6, with D possibly being TRBD1 (6 bases). The CDR3 covers 16 residues. Germline CDR1 reads SGHNT; CDR2 reads YYREEE (reference sequence). Deletions cut 4 bases from V and 9 bases from J, with 20 bases between. DNA of the CDR3: TGTGCCAGCAGCCCAGCGGCTGGGGGCACGAGTTCACCCCTCCACTTT. It yields the protein CASSPAAGGTSSPLHF.

This chain links TRBV3-1 with TRBJ1-5; no definite D call. The CDR3 runs 13 residues. Between the trimmed V and J ends, which lost 4 bases and 8 bases, there was a span of 12 bases. Germline V CDR1 and CDR2: LGHDT, YNNKEL (reference sequence). CDR3 amino acids: CASSLLSGEPQHF. CDR3 nucleotides: TGTGCCAGCAGCCTTCTGAGTGGGGAGCCCCAGCATTTT. The entire variable domain, with the rest obtained from reference TRBV3-1 and TRBJ1-5, is as follows: DTAVSQTPKYLVTQMGNDKSIKCEQNLGHDTMYWYKQDSKKFLKIMFSYNNKELIINETVPNRFSPKSPDKAHLNLHINSLELGDSAVYFCASSLLSGEPQHFGDGTRLSIL.